This TCR beta chain was obtained from a study of beta chain features in type 1 diabetes. Details on this clone: Its specificity is not known.

Study-wide results and caveats: A greater similarity of naive, central memory and Treg TCRB repertoires was seen among patients than among healthy donors. Here, the possible influence of HLA type (on TCRB rearrangement) remained unresolved. VDJ junctions in type 1 diabetes patients carried more deletions and fewer insertions.

CDR3 length: 14 amino acids. With 0 bases removed from V and 2 bases from J, the gap between germline ends came to 6 bases. Germline lookup yields CDR1 SGDLS and CDR2 YYNGEE. Since all of the isolated RNA was reverse transcribed, expressed TCRB transcripts were what got sequenced. The repertoire was sequenced with immunoSEQ multiplex PCR; TCRdb's copy has only in-frame clones and lacks some. The sample lists some 150,000 clones, 40% to 60% occurring once. This chain links TRBV9 with TRBJ1-3; D remains ambiguous. Sequenced: Tregs from blood. The sequence was collected from a man between 18 and 35 years old in good health. The CDR3 is CASSVGGTGNTIYF. CDR3 nucleotide sequence: TGTGCCAGCAGCGTAGGAGGAACTGGAAACACCATATATTTT.